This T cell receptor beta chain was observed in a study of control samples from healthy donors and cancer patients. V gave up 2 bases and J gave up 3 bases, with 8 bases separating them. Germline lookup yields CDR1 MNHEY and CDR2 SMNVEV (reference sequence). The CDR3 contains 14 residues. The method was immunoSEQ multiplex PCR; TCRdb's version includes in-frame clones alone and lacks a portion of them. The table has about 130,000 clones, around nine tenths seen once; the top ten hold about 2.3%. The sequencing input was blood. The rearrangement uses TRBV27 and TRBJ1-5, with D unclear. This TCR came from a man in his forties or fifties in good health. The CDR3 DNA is TGTGCCAGCAGTTTACACAAACCCAATCAGCCCCAGCATTTT. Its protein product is CASSLHKPNQPQHF.